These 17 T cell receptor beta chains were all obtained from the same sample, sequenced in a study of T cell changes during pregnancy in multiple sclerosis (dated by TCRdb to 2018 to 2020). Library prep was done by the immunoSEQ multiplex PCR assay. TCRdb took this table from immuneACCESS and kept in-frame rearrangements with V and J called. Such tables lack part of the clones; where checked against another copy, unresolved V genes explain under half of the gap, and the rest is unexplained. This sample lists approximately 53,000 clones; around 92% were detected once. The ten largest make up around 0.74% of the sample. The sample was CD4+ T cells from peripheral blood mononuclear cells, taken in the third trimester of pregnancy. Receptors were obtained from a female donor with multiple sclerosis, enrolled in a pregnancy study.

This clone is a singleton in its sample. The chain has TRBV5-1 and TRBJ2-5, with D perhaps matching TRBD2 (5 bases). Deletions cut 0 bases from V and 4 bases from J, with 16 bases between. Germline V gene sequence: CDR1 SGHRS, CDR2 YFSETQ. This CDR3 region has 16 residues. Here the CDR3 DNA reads TGCGCCAGCAGCTTGGGAACAAGGGCGGCGGGAGAGACCCAGTACTTC. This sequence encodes CASSLGTRAAGETQYF.

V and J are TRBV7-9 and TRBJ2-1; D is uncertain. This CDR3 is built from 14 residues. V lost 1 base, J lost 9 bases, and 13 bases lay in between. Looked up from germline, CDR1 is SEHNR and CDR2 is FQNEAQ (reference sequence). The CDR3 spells CASSLDYPGVEQFF. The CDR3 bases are TGTGCCAGCAGCTTAGATTATCCAGGCGTTGAGCAGTTCTTC.

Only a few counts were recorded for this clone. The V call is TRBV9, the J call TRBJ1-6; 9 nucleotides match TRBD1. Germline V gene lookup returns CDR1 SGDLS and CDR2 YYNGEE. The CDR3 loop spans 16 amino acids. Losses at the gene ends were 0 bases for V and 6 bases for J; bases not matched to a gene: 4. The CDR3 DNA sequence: TGTGCCAGCAGCGTAGACCCGGGACAGGGTAATTCACCCCTCCACTTT. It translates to CASSVDPGQGNSPLHF.

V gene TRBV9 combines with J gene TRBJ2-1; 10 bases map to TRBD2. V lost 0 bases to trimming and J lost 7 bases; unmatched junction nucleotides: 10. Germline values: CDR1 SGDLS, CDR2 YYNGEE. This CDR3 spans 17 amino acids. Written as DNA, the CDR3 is TGTGCCAGCAGCGTAGAGATAGCGGGGGGCTCGGTAAATGAGCAGTTCTTC. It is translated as CASSVEIAGGSVNEQFF.

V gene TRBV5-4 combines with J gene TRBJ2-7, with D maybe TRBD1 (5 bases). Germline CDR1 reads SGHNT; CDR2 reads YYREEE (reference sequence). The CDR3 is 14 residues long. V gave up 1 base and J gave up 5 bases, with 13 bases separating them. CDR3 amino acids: CASSLFGRVHEQYF. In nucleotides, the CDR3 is TGTGCCAGCAGCTTGTTTGGCAGGGTACACGAGCAGTACTTC.

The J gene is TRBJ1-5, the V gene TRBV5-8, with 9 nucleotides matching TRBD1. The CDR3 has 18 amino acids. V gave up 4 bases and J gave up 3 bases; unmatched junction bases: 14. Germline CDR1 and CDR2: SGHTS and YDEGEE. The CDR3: CASSPGTGIGGANQPQHF. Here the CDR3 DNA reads TGTGCCAGCAGCCCCGGGACAGGGATCGGCGGTGCCAATCAGCCCCAGCATTTT.

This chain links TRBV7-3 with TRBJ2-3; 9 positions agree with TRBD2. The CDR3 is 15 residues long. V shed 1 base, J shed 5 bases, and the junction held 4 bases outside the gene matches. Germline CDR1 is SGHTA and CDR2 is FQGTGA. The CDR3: CASSLRGSGGDTQYF. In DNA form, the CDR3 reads TGTGCCAGCAGCTTAAGAGGTAGCGGGGGAGATACGCAGTATTTT.

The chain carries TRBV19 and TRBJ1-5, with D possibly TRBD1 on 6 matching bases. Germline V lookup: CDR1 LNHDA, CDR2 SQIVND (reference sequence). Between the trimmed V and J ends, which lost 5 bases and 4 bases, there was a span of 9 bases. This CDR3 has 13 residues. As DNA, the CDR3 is TGTGCCAGTAGTGGGGACATAAATCAGCCCCAGCATTTT. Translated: CASSGDINQPQHF.

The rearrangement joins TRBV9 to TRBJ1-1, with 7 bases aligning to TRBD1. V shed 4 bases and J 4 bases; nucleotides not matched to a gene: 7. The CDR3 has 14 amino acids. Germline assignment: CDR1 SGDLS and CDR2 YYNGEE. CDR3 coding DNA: TGTGCCAGCAGCCTAGACAGGGCAGGCACTGAAGCTTTCTTT. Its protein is CASSLDRAGTEAFF.

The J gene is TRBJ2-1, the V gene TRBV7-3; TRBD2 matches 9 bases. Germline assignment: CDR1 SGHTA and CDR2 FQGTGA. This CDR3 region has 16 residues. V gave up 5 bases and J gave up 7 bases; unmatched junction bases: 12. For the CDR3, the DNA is TGTGCCAGCAGCCACGGGCCGCTAGCGGGGAGTAATGAGCAGTTCTTC. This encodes CASSHGPLAGSNEQFF.

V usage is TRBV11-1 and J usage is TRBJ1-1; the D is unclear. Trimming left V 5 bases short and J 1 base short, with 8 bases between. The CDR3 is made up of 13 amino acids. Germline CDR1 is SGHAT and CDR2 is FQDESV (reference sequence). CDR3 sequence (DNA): TGTGCCAGCAGCCCCTACAGGAACACTGAAGCTTTCTTT. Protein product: CASSPYRNTEAFF.

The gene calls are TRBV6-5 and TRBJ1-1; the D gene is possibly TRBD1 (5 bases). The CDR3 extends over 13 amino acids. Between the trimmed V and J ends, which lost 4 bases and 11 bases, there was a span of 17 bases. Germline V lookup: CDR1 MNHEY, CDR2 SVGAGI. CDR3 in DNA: TGTGCCAGCAGTTCTCAGGGTCCCCCCTCGGCTTTCTTT. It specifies CASSSQGPPSAFF.

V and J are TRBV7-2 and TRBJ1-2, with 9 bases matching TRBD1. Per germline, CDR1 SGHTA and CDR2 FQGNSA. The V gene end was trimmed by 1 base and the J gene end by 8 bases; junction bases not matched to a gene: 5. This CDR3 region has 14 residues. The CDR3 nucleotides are TGTGCCAGCAGCTTAGGGACAGGGGACCGGGGCTACACCTTC. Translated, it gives CASSLGTGDRGYTF. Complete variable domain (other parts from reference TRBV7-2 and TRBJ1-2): GAGVSQSPSNKVTEKGKDVELRCDPISGHTALYWYRQSLGQGLEFLIYFQGNSAPDKSGLPSDRFSAERTGGSVSTLTIQRTQQEDSAVYLCASSLGTGDRGYTFGSGTRLTVV.

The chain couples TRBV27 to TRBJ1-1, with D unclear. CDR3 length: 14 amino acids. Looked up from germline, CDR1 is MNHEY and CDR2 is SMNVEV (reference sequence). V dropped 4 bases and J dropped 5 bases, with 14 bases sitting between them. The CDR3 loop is CASSSRPTETEAFF. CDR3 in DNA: TGTGCCAGCAGTTCCCGTCCGACTGAGACTGAAGCTTTCTTT.

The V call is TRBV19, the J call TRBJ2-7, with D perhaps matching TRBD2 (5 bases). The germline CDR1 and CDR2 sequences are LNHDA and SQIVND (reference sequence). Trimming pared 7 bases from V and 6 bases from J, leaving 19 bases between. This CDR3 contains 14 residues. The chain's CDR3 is CASKSQRGSSEQYF. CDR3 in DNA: TGTGCCAGTAAGTCTCAACGGGGATCGAGCGAGCAGTACTTC.

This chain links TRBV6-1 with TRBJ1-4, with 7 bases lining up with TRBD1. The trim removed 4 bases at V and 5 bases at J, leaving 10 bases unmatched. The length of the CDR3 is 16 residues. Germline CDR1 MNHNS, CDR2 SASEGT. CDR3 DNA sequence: TGTGCCAGCAGTGCCTTAATCAGGGGGTCCAATGAAAAACTGTTTTTT. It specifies CASSALIRGSNEKLFF.

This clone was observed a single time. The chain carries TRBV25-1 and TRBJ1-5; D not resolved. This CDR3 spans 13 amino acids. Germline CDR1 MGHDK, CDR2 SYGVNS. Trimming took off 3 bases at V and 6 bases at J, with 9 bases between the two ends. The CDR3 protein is CASSETEPQPQHF. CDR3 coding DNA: TGTGCCAGCAGTGAGACGGAGCCTCAGCCCCAGCATTTT.